The text below deals with one T cell receptor (beta chain). Its antigen is unknown. The data derive from a study of T cell responses to AZD1222 COVID-19 vaccine. Study outcomes and limitations: Donors were largely white British and mainly female; clonal diversity was possibly underestimated. Across spike, vaccine-associated CD4 TCRs were found, dominant at 160-218 and 743-854.

Pooled in the analysis were second doses at about 4 or about 12 weeks. CDR3 length: 15 amino acids. The V end was cut by 2 bases, the J end by 3 bases, with 11 bases between. CDR1 is SNHLY, CDR2 FYNNEI, per germline. The data were produced by immunoSEQ multiplex PCR, yet TCRdb's version contains in-frame clones alone and is incomplete. The table shows 60,000 to 75,000 clones, with 83% occurring only once. The chain links TRBV2 to TRBJ1-3; D is uncertain. This receptor was identified in an adult who received the AZD1222 COVID-19 vaccine. Sequencing was performed on peripheral blood, taken 28 days after the second AZD1222 dose. This chain's CDR3 is CASSEQLLRGNTIYF. As DNA, the CDR3 is TGTGCCAGCAGTGAACAGCTCCTCCGTGGAAACACCATATATTTT. Looking up the rest from reference TRBV2 and TRBJ1-3 gives the full variable domain: EPEVTQTPSHQVTQMGQEVILRCVPISNHLYFYWYRQILGQKVEFLVSFYNNEISEKSEIFDDQFSVERPDGSNFTLKIRSTKLEDSAMYFCASSEQLLRGNTIYFGEGSWLTVV.